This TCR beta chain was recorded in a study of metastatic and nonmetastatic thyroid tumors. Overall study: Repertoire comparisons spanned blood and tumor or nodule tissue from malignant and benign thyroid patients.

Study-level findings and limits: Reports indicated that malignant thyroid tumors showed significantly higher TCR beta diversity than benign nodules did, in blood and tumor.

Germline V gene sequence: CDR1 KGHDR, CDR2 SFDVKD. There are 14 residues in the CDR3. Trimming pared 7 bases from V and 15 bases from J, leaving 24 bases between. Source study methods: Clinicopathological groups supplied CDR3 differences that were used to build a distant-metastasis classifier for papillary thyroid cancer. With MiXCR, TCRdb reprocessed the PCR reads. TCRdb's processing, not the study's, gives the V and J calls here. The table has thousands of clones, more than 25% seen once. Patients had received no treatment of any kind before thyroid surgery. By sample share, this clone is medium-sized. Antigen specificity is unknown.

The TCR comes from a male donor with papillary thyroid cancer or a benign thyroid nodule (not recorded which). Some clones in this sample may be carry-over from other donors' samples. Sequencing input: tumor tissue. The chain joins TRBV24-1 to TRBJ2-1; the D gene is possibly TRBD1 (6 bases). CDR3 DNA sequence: TGTGCCACCAGCCCTACCTTCCCAGGGGTGGAAAGGTTCTTC. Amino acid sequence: CATSPTFPGVERFF.